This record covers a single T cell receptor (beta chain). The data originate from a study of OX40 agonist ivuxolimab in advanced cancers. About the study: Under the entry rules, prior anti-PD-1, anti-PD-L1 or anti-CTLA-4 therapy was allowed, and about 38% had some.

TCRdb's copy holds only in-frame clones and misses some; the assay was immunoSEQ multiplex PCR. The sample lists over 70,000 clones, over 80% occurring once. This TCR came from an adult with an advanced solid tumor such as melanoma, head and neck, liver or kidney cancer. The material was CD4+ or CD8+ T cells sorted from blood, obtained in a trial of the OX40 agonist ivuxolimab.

Here the CDR3 reads CASSGSPGTTEAFF. The DNA of the CDR3 is TGTGCCAGCAGCGGAAGCCCTGGGACCACTGAAGCTTTCTTT. V usage is TRBV9 and J usage is TRBJ1-1, with D possibly being TRBD1 (5 bases). The V and J ends lost 3 bases and 4 bases respectively, with 13 bases between them. Germline CDR1 SGDLS, CDR2 YYNGEE. There are 14 residues in the CDR3. Based on the CDR3 plus reference TRBV9 and TRBJ1-1, the full variable domain is DSGVTQTPKHLITATGQRVTLRCSPRSGDLSVYWYQQSLDQGLQFLIQYYNGEERAKGNILERFSAQQFPDLHSELNLSSLELGDSALYFCASSGSPGTTEAFFGQGTRLTVV.